This T cell receptor beta chain was recovered during a study of early T cells in non-severe SARS-CoV-2 infection. Study-wide context: Chains were unpaired, as sequencing was done on bulk RNA from unsorted whole blood. Points from the study as a whole: VDJdb matching, biased toward anti-spike CD8 responses, missed private and CD4 specificities.

Individual cDNA molecules carried attached unique molecular identifiers. TCRdb itself ran the 5' RACE reads through MiXCR, one entry per CDR3 protein. The profile shows about 61,000 distinct CDR3 sequences, more than 10% of them singletons. This clonotype turned up a few times. Antigen: not known. The CDR3 length is 14 residues. The germline CDR1 and CDR2 sequences are GTSNPN and SVGIG (reference sequence). Trimming took off 8 bases at V and 0 bases at J, with 13 bases between the two ends. The rearrangement uses TRBV30 and TRBJ1-4; D is ambiguous. The sequencing here drew on whole blood, taken at baseline. This TCR was sampled from an adult who was a healthcare worker with PCR-confirmed SARS-CoV-2 infection or an uninfected control (not recorded which). The donor label of this sample is uncertain. The CDR3 bases are TGTGCCGCGGATTCCACCTCAACTAATGAAAAACTGTTTTTT. This codes for CAADSTSTNEKLFF. The variable domain in full, completed from reference TRBV30 and TRBJ1-4, reads SQTIHQWPATLVQPVGSPLSLECTVEGTSNPNLYWYRQAAGRGLQLLFYSVGIGQISSEVPQNLSASRPQDRQFILSSKKLLLSDSGFYLCAADSTSTNEKLFFGSGTQLSVL.